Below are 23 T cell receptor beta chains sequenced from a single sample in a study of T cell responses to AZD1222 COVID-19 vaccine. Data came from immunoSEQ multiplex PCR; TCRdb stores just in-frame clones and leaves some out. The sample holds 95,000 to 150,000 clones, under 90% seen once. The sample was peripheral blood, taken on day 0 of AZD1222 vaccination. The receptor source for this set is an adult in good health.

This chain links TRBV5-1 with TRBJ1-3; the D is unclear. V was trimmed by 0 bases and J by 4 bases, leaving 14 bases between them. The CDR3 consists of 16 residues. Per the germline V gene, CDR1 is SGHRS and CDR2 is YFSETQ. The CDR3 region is CASSLAGVSLGNTIYF. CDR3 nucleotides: TGCGCCAGCAGCTTGGCAGGAGTATCCCTCGGAAACACCATATATTTT.

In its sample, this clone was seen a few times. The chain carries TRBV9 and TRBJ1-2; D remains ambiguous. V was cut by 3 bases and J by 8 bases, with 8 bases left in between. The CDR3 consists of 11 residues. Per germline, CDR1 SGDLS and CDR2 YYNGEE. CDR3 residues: CASSGPRGYTF. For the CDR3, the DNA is TGTGCCAGCAGCGGGCCGCGGGGCTACACCTTC. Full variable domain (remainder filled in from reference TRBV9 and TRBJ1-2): DSGVTQTPKHLITATGQRVTLRCSPRSGDLSVYWYQQSLDQGLQFLIQYYNGEERAKGNILERFSAQQFPDLHSELNLSSLELGDSALYFCASSGPRGYTFGSGTRLTVV.

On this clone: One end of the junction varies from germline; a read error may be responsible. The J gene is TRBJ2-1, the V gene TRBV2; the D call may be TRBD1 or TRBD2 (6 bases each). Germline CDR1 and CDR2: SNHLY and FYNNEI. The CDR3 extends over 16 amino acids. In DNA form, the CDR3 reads TGTGCCAGCAGTGAAGCGGGGGGCCCCATCTACAATCAGCAGTTCTTC. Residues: CASSEAGGPIYNQQFF. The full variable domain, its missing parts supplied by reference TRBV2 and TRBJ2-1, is EPEVTQTPSHQVTQMGQEVILRCVPISNHLYFYWYRQILGQKVEFLVSFYNNEISEKSEIFDDQFSVERPDGSNFTLKIRSTKLEDSAMYFCASSEAGGPIYNQQFFGPGTRLTVL.

The CDR3 region is CASSLNGERVQYF. The CDR3 coding sequence is TGTGCCAGCAGCTTAAACGGGGAGCGGGTGCAGTATTTT. The chain uses TRBV7-3 and TRBJ2-3, with D possibly TRBD2 on 6 matching bases. Germline CDR1 and CDR2: SGHTA and FQGTGA. This CDR3 comprises 13 residues. The ends were cut back, 1 base at V and 11 bases at J, with 13 bases in the middle.

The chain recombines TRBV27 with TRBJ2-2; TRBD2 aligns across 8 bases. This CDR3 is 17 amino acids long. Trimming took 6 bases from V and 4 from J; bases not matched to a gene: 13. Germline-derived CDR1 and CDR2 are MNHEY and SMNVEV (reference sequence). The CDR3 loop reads CASRSSGGLVGTGELFF. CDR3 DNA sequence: TGTGCCAGCAGGAGTTCTGGGGGACTAGTTGGCACCGGGGAGCTGTTTTTT.

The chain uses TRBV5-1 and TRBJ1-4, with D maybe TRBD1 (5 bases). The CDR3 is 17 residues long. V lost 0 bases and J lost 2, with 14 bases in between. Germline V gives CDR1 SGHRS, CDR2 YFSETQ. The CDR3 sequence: CASSLAHGGATNEKLFF. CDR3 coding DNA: TGCGCCAGCAGCTTGGCCCACGGAGGGGCCACTAATGAAAAACTGTTTTTT.

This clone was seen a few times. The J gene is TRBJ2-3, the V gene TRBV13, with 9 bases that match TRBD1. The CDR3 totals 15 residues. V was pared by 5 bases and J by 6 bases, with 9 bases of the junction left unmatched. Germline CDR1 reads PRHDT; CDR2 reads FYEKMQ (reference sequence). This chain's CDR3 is CASSTGQGRVDTQYF. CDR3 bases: TGTGCCAGCAGCACCGGACAGGGGAGGGTGGATACGCAGTATTTT.

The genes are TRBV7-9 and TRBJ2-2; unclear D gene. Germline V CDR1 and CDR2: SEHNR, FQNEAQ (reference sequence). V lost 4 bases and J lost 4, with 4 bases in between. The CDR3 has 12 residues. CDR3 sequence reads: CASSSGTGELFF. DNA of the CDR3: TGTGCCAGCAGCTCCGGCACCGGGGAGCTGTTTTTT.

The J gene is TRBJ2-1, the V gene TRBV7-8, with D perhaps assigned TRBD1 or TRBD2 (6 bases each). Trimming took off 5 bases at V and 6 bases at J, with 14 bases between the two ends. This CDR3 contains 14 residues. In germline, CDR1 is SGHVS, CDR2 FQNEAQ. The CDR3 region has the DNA TGTGCCAGCAGCCCACGGGGGACACCCAATGAGCAGTTCTTC. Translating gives CASSPRGTPNEQFF.

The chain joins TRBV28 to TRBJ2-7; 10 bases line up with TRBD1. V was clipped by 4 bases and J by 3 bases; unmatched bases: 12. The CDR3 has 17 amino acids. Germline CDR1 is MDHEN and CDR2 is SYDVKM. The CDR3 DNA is TGTGCCAGCAGTTCCCCCCAGGGACAGGGGACCTACTACGAGCAGTACTTC. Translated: CASSSPQGQGTYYEQYF.

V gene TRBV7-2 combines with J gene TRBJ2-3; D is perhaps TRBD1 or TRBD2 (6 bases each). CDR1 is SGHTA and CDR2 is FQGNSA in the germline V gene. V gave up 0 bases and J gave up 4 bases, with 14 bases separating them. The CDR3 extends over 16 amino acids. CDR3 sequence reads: CASSLARGGRSDTQYF. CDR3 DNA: TGTGCCAGCAGCTTAGCCCGAGGGGGGAGGTCAGATACGCAGTATTTT. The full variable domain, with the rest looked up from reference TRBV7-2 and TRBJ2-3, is GAGVSQSPSNKVTEKGKDVELRCDPISGHTALYWYRQSLGQGLEFLIYFQGNSAPDKSGLPSDRFSAERTGGSVSTLTIQRTQQEDSAVYLCASSLARGGRSDTQYFGPGTRLTVL.

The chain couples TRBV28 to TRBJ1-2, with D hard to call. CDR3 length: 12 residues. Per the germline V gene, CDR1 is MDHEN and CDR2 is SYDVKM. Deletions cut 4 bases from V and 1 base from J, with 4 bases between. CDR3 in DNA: TGTGCCAGCAGTTCGGGTAACTATGGCTACACCTTC. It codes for CASSSGNYGYTF.

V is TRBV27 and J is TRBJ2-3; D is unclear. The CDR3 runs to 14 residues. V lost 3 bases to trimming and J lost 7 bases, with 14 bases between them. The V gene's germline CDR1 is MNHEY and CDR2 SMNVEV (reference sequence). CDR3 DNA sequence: TGTGCCAGCAGTTTGTACTCGTTGGGGAATACGCAGTATTTT. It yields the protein CASSLYSLGNTQYF.

The CDR3 DNA sequence: TGTGCCAGTGCCCCCAGGAGCGGAGGGCGCTACGAGCAGTACTTC. It is translated as CASAPRSGGRYEQYF. The chain combines TRBV19 with TRBJ2-7; possible D gene TRBD2, 6 bases. This CDR3 is 15 amino acids long. Germline CDR1 and CDR2: LNHDA and SQIVND (reference sequence). V was shortened by 8 bases and J by 3 bases, with 20 bases between the two germline ends.

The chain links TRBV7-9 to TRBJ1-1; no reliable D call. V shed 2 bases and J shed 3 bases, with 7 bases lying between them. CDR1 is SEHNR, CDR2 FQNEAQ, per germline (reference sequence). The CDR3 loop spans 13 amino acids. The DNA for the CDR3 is TGTGCCAGCAGCTTAACGGGCGACACTGAAGCTTTCTTT. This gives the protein CASSLTGDTEAFF.

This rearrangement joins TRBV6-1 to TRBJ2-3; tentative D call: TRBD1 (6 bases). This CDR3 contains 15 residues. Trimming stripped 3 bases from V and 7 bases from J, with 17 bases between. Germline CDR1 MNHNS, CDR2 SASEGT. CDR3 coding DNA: TGTGCCAGCAGTGACACCGGGAAAAGGGGGAATACGCAGTATTTT. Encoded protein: CASSDTGKRGNTQYF.

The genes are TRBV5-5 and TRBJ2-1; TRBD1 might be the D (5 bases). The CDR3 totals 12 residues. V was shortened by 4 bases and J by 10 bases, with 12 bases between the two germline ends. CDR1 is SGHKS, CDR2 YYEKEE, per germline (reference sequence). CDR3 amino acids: CASSNYRTEQFF. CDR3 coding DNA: TGTGCCAGCAGCAATTATCGGACAGAGCAGTTCTTC.

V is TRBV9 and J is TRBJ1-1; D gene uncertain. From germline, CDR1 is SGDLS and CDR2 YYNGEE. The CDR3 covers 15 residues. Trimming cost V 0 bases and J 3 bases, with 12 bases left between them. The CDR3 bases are TGTGCCAGCAGCGTAGATGTGGGATCGGACACTGAAGCTTTCTTT. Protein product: CASSVDVGSDTEAFF.

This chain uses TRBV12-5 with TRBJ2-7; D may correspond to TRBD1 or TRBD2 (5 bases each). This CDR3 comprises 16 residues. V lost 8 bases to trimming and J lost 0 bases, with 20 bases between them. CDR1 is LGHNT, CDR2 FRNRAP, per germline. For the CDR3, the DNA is TGTGCTAGTTCGCCTTGGGGGACGGCGAGCTCCTACGAGCAGTACTTC. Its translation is CASSPWGTASSYEQYF.

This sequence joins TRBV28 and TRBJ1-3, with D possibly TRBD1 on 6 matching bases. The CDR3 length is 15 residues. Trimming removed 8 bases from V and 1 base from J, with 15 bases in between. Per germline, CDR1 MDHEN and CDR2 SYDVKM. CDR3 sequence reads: CASALRGASGNTIYF. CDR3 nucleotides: TGTGCCAGCGCTTTGCGGGGGGCGTCTGGAAACACCATATATTTT.

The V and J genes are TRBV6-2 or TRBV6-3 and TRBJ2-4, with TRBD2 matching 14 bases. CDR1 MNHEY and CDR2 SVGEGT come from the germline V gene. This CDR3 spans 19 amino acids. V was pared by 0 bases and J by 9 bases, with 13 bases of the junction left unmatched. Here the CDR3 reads CASSYSKGTSGGLRPIQYF. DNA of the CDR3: TGTGCCAGCAGTTACTCGAAGGGGACTAGCGGGGGCCTCCGACCCATTCAGTACTTC.

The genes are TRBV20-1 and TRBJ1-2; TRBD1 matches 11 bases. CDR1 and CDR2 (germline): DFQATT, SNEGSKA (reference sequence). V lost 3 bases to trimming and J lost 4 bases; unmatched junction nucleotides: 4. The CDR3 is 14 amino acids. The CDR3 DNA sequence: TGCAGTGCTAGTCTTGGGACAGGGGGCTATGGCTACACCTTC. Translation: CSASLGTGGYGYTF.

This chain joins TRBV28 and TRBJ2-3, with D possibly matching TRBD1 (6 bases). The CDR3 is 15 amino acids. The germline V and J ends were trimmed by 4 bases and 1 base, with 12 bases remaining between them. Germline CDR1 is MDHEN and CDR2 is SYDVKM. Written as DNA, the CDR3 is TGTGCCAGCAGTTCCCAGGGGATCGGCACAGATACGCAGTATTTT. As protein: CASSSQGIGTDTQYF.